This T cell receptor (beta chain) comes out of a study of shared clonotypes between healthy human individuals. Recent vaccinations or acute infections were absent in the healthy HIV-negative adult donors. CDR3 length: 14 amino acids. Between the trimmed V and J ends, which lost 6 bases and 2 bases, there was a span of 12 bases. The germline V gene has CDR1 LNHDA and CDR2 SQIVND (reference sequence). The assay was immunoSEQ multiplex PCR, and TCRdb's table has in-frame clones only and misses some. The repertoire holds 200,000 to 250,000 clones, with 65% as singletons. This clone has a handful of counts.

Sample: memory CD4+ T cells sorted from blood. This sample's subset: CD45RA-negative fraction. V usage is TRBV19 and J usage is TRBJ2-3; D uncertain. The sequence was collected from a man in his thirties or forties in good health. The CDR3 here is CASSITLLTDTQYF. CDR3 in DNA: TGTGCCAGTAGCATTACGCTTCTCACAGATACGCAGTATTTT. Filled out from reference TRBV19 and TRBJ2-3, the complete variable domain reads DGGITQSPKYLFRKEGQNVTLSCEQNLNHDAMYWYRQDPGQGLRLIYYSQIVNDFQKGDIAEGYSVSREKKESFPLTVTSAQKNPTAFYLCASSITLLTDTQYFGPGTRLTVL.